This T cell receptor (beta chain) was captured in a study of blood T cell repertoires in COVID-19. Across the whole study: COVID-19 samples from acute and convalescent phases originated in the United States, Italy and Spain.

The participants were between about 18 and 90 years old and came from under 25 US areas. All recovered Cohort 3 donors got two negative PCRs, got clearance, or saw symptom resolution. How the authors handled the data: Amplification from reference gene primers served as the basis for estimated nucleated cell counts. Method: immunoSEQ multiplex PCR; TCRdb's copy keeps in-frame clones and lacks some. V, J and clone size derive from that table, while D and trimming were established from the DNA sequence. The profile shows roughly 250,000 clones, approximately 90% of them singletons. Trimming cost V 7 bases and J 4 bases; bases outside gene matches: 8. From germline, CDR1 is MNHEY and CDR2 SVGAGI. The CDR3 has 14 amino acids.

The chain uses TRBV6-5 and TRBJ1-1; 8 bases are shared with TRBD1. The origin of this receptor is a woman younger than 30 who had recovered from COVID-19. The source material was PBMCs or T cells enriched from blood (not recorded which). The DNA of the CDR3 is TGTGCCAGCACCTTGGACAGGGTCATCACTGAAGCTTTCTTT. Translated: CASTLDRVITEAFF.